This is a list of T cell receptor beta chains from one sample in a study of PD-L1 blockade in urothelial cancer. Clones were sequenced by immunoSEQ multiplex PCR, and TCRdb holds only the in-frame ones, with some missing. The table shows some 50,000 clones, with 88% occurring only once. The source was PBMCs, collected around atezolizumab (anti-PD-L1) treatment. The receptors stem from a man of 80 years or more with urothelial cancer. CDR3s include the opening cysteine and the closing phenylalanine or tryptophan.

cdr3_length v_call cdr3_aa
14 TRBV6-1 CASNLAASPNEQYF
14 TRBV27 CASSLTSGIGEQYF
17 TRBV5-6 CASSLEWTGHITNEQFF
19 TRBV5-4 CASSPPAGGSHPSTDTQYF
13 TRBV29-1 CSVETVDNEKLFF
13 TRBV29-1 CSVVQVVGETQYF
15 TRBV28 CASSLLGQGALEQYF
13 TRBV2 CASTITGDYGYTF
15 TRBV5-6 CASSSMGTGYYEQYF
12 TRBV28 CASSFHQGEQYF
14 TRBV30 CAWRSDSENSPLHF
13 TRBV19 CASSRDRNTEAFF
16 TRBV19 CASRNGLAGFYNEQFF
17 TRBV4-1 CASSQMPGLAGAYEQYF
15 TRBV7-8 CASSLNRGKTDTQYF
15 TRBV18 CASSPGIAGSYEQYF
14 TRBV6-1 CASNGRTAANEQFF
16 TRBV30 CAWSVPDRVRYNEQFF
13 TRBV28 CASTPGGANEQYF
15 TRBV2 CASRENSGSGETQYF
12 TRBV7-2 CASSQEGAEQYF
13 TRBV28 CASSFRDRETQYF
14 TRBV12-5 CASGQGTSGSKQFF
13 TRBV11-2 CASSFGGAGTQYF
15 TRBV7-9 CASSLPRGAGNTIYF
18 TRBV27 CASSPLPGGTLSNQPQHF
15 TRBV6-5 CASRTGTGGSYEQYF
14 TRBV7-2 CASSMNPGGETQYF
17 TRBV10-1 CASSESRGTGGDGELFF
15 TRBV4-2 CASSQASGSSDEQFF
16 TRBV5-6 CASSLDRGVPNTEAFF
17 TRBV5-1 CASSLAWTSGSSNEQYF
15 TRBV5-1 CASSLPGGNTGELFF
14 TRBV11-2 CASSLTLYNEKLFF
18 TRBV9 CASSPQAGGRSSGNTIYF
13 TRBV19 CASSKWTDQPQHF
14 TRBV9 CASSVLSGDYGYTF